Below are 2 T cell receptor beta chains sequenced from a single sample in a study of T-cell reconstitution after alpha-beta-depleted transplantation in children. TCRbeta library preparation incorporated unique molecular identifiers. TCRdb redid the calling of the PCR reads with MiXCR, one entry per CDR3 protein. The table shows around 680,000 distinct CDR3 sequences, with around a sixth occurring only once. Sequences were derived from PBMCs from the stem cell graft donor, sampled from the stem cell graft. The receptors here all came from a human donor who donated a stem cell graft to a child with acute myeloid leukemia.

This clonotype occurred many times. The chain employs TRBV29-1 and TRBJ1-1; no clear D. Germline values: CDR1 SQVTM, CDR2 ANQGSEA. The CDR3 is 15 amino acids. The V gene lost 1 base and the J gene lost 2 bases, with 14 bases spanning the gap. CDR3 sequence: CSVEALLTRNTEAFF. The CDR3 DNA reads TGCAGCGTTGAAGCGCTCTTGACCCGAAACACTGAAGCTTTCTTT.

This clonotype was counted ten times or more. This rearrangement joins TRBV10-3 to TRBJ2-7, with D possibly matching TRBD2 (6 bases). V dropped 3 bases and J dropped 2 bases, with 17 bases sitting between them. The CDR3 sequence is 16 residues long. Germline CDR1 is ENHRY and CDR2 is SYGVKD. The chain's CDR3 is CAISDRGGEKTYEQYF. In DNA, the CDR3 is TGTGCCATCAGTGACCGTGGAGGGGAGAAAACCTACGAGCAGTACTTC.